A selection of T cell receptor beta chains follows, all from one sample in a study of cytomegalovirus exposure and HLA in healthy donors. Sequencing used immunoSEQ multiplex PCR; TCRdb keeps in-frame clones, though not all of them. The sample has some 190,000 clones; about four fifths are singletons. The sample was PBMCs. The receptors derive from a man aged 35-49 years in good health and CMV-seropositive. CDR3s include the opening cysteine and the closing phenylalanine or tryptophan. Fields, in order: CDR3 DNA, CDR3 protein, V gene, D gene, J gene, clone size. The D gene is left open where the match is weak. Clone sizes are given selectively: once, few, many, or a class where the clone is expanded.

DNA: TGTGCCAGCAGCCCACGGAGGACTAATGAAAAACTGTTTTTT
CDR3: CASSPRRTNEKLFF
V: TRBV6-1
D: .
J: TRBJ1-4
size: .

DNA: TGTGCCAGCAGTGTCTTGCAGATAAATCAGCCCCAGCATTTT
CDR3: CASSVLQINQPQHF
V: TRBV2
D: .
J: TRBJ1-5
size: .

DNA: TGTGCCAGCAGCGTAGGTCCAGGGCTTCCCTCTGGGGCCAACGTCCTGACTTTC
CDR3: CASSVGPGLPSGANVLTF
V: TRBV9
D: .
J: TRBJ2-6
size: .

DNA: TGTGCCAGCATCATACGGGGACAGGGCAGTGACGAGCAGTACTTC
CDR3: CASIIRGQGSDEQYF
V: TRBV6-5
D: TRBD1
J: TRBJ2-7
size: .

DNA: TGTGCCACCAGCACTTACCGGACAGGGCGCGAGCAGTACTTC
CDR3: CATSTYRTGREQYF
V: TRBV15
D: TRBD1
J: TRBJ2-7
size: .

DNA: TGTGCCAGTACCCCGGAGGGTTTGTCCGGGGAGCTGTTTTTT
CDR3: CASTPEGLSGELFF
V: TRBV19
D: .
J: TRBJ2-2
size: .

DNA: TGTGCCAGCTCACCACGGCCGGGACAGAAAGCCAAAAACATTCAGTACTTC
CDR3: CASSPRPGQKAKNIQYF
V: TRBV18
D: TRBD1
J: TRBJ2-4
size: .

DNA: TGCGCCAGCAGCCTACCCCGCGGCTTCGGGAGCGGGACCGGGGAGCTGTTTTTT
CDR3: CASSLPRGFGSGTGELFF
V: TRBV4-1
D: .
J: TRBJ2-2
size: .

DNA: TGCAGCGTTGAGGGGGGGGGATCCTACGAGCAGTACTTC
CDR3: CSVEGGGSYEQYF
V: TRBV29-1
D: TRBD2
J: TRBJ2-7
size: .

DNA: TGTGCCAGCAGCTTAGCCCTGGGGACAGAAGGGAATGAGCAGTTCTTC
CDR3: CASSLALGTEGNEQFF
V: TRBV7-9
D: TRBD1
J: TRBJ2-1
size: .

DNA: TGCGCCAGCAGCTTAAAACATCAGAACACCGGGGAGCTGTTTTTT
CDR3: CASSLKHQNTGELFF
V: TRBV5-1
D: .
J: TRBJ2-2
size: few

DNA: TGCGCCAGCAGCGTACCATCGGGACAGGTAACCTACGAGCAGTACTTC
CDR3: CASSVPSGQVTYEQYF
V: TRBV5-1
D: TRBD1
J: TRBJ2-7
size: .

DNA: TGTGCCAGCAGTGGGGGACTGCACTATGGCTACACCTTC
CDR3: CASSGGLHYGYTF
V: TRBV6-1
D: .
J: TRBJ1-2
size: once

DNA: TGTGCCAGCAGTACACAGGGGGGCTCCTACAATGAGCAGTTCTTC
CDR3: CASSTQGGSYNEQFF
V: TRBV6-5
D: TRBD1
J: TRBJ2-1
size: .

DNA: TGTGCCAGTAGCGGAGGACAGGGCTATGGCTACACCTTC
CDR3: CASSGGQGYGYTF
V: TRBV19
D: TRBD1
J: TRBJ1-2
size: .

DNA: TGCGCCAGCAGCTTGGTTGTTCCCTCTAGCACAGATACGCAGTATTTT
CDR3: CASSLVVPSSTDTQYF
V: TRBV5-1
D: .
J: TRBJ2-3
size: .